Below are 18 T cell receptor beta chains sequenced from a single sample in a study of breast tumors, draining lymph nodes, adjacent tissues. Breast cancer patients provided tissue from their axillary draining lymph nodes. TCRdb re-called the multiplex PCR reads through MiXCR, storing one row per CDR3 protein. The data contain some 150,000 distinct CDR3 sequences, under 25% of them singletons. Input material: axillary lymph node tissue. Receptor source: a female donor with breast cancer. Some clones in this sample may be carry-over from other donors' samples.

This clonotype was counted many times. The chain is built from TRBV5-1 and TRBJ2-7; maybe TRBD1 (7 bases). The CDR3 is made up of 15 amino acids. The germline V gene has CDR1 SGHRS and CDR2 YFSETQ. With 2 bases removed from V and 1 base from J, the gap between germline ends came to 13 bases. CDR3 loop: CASSFRGVTSYEQYF. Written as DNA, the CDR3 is TGCGCCAGCAGCTTCAGGGGGGTTACTTCCTACGAGCAGTACTTC.

The DNA for the CDR3 is TGCAGTGCAAAGAGTGGGGTGGAAGCTTTCTTT. Protein sequence: CSAKSGVEAFF. V gene TRBV20-1 combines with J gene TRBJ1-1, with D unresolved. CDR1 is DFQATT and CDR2 is SNEGSKA in the germline V gene (reference sequence). There are 11 residues in the CDR3. V dropped 6 bases and J dropped 8 bases, with 13 bases sitting between them.

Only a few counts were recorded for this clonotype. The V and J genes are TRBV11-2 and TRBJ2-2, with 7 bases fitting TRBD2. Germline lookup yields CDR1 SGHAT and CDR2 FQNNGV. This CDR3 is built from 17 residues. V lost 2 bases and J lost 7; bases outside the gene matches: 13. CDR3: CASSLYSGGSHNGELFF. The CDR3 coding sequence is TGTGCCAGCAGCTTATACTCGGGCGGGAGTCACAACGGGGAGCTGTTTTTT.

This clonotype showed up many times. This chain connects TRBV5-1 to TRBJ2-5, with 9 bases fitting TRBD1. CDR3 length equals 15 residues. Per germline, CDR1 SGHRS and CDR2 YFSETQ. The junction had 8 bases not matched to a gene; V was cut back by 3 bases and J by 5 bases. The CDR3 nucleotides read TGCGCCAGCAGCTCGACAGGGGGGGGCGCGGAGACCCAGTACTTC. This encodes CASSSTGGGAETQYF. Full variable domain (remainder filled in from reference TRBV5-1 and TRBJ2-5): KAGVTQTPRYLIKTRGQQVTLSCSPISGHRSVSWYQQTPGQGLQFLFEYFSETQRNKGNFPGRFSGRQFSNSRSEMNVSTLELGDSALYLCASSSTGGGAETQYFGPGTRLLVL.

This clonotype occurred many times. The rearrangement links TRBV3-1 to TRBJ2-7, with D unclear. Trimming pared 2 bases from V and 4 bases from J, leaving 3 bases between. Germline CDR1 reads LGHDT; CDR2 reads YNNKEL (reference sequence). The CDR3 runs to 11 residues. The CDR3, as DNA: TGTGCCAGCAGCCAACATTACGAGCAGTACTTC. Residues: CASSQHYEQYF.

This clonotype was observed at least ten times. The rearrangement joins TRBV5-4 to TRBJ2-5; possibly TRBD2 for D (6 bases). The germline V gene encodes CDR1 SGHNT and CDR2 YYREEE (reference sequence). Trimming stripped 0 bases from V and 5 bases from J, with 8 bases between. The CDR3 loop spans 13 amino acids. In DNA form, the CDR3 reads TGTGCCAGCAGCTTGGCCGGGAGCGAGACCCAGTACTTC. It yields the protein CASSLAGSETQYF.

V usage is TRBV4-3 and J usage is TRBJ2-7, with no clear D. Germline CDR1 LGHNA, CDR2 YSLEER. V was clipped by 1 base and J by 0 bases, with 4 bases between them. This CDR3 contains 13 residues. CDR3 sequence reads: CASSQGRSYEQYF. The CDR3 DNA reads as TGCGCCAGCAGCCAAGGGCGCTCCTACGAGCAGTACTTC.

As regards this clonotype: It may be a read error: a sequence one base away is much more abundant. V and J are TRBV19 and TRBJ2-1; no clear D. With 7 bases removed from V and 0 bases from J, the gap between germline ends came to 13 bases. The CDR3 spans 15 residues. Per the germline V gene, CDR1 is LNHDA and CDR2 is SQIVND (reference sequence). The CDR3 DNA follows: TGTGCCAGTACCCATGGAGATTCCTCCTACAATGAGCAGTTCTTC. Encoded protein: CASTHGDSSYNEQFF.

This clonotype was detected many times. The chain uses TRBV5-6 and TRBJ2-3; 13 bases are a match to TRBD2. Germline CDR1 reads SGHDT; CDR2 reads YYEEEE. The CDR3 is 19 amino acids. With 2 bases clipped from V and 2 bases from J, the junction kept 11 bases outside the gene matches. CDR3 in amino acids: CASSFRAVGLAGFTDTQYF. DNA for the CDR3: TGTGCCAGCAGCTTTCGGGCAGTGGGACTAGCGGGATTCACAGATACGCAGTATTTT. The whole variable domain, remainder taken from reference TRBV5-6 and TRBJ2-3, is DAGVTQSPTHLIKTRGQQVTLRCSPKSGHDTVSWYQQALGQGPQFIFQYYEEEERQRGNFPDRFSGHQFPNYSSELNVNALLLGDSALYLCASSFRAVGLAGFTDTQYFGPGTRLTVL.

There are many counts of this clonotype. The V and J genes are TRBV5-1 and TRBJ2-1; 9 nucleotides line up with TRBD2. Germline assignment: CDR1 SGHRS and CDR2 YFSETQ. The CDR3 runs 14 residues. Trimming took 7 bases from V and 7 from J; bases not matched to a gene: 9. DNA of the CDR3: TGCGCCAGCCAGACGGGACTAGCCGGAAATGAGCAGTTCTTC. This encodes CASQTGLAGNEQFF.

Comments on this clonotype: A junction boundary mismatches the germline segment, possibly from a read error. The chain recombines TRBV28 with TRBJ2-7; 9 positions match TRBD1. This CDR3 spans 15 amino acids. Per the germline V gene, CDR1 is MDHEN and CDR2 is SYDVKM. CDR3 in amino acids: CVSSSLGTGSSEQYF. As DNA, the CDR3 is TGTGTCAGCAGTTCCCTGGGGACAGGGTCTAGTGAGCAGTACTTC.

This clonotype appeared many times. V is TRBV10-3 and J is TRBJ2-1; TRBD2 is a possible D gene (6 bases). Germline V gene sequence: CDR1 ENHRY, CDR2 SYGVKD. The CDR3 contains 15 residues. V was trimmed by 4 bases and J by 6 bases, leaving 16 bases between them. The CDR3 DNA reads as TGTGCCATCAGTGGCCGCAGGGAGGTTGGCAATGAGCAGTTCTTC. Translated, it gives CAISGRREVGNEQFF.

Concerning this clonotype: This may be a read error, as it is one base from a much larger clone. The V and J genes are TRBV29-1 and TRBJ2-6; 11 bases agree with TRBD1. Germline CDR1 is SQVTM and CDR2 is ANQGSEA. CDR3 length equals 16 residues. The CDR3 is CSVWDRGSSGANVRTF. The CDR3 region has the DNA TGCAGCGTTTGGGACAGGGGGTCCTCTGGGGCCAACGTCCGGACTTTC.

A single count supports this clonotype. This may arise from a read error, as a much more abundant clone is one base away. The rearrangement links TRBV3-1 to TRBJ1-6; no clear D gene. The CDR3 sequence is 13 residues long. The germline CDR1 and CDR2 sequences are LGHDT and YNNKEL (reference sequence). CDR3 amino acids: CASSQDGNPPLHF. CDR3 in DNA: TGTGCCAGCAGCCAAGACGGTAATCCACCCCTCCACTTT.

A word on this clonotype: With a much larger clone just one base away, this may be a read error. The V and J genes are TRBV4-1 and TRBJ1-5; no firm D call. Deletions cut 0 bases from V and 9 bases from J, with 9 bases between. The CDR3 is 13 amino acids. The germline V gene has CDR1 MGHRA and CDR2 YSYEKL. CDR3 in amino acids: CASSQDQRRPQHF. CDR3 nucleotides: TGCGCCAGCAGCCAAGATCAAAGACGGCCCCAGCATTTT.

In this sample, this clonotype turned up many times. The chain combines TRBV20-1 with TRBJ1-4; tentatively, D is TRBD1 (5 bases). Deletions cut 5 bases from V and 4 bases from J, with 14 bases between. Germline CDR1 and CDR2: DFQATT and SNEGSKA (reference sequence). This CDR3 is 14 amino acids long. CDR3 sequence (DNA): TGCAGTGCTTACTACGGGACGGTTAATGAAAAACTGTTTTTT. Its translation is CSAYYGTVNEKLFF.

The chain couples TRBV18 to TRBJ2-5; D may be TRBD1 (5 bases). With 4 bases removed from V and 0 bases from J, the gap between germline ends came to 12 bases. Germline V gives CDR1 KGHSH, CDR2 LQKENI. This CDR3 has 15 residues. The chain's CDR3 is CASSRFQGDQETQYF. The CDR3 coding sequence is TGTGCCAGCTCACGTTTTCAGGGCGACCAAGAGACCCAGTACTTC.

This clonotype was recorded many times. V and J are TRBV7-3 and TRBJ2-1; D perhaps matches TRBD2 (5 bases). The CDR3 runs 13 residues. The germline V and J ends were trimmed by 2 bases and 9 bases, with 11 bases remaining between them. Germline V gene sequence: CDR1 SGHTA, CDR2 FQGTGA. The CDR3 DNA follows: TGTGCCAGCAGCTTAGAAGCGAGCGGTGAGCAGTTCTTC. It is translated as CASSLEASGEQFF.